This T cell receptor (beta chain) derives from a study of T-cell reconstitution after alpha-beta-depleted transplantation in children. V shed 7 bases and J shed 5 bases, with 8 bases lying between them. The CDR3 runs 11 residues. Germline V CDR1 and CDR2: SEHNR, FQNEAQ (reference sequence). Molecular barcoding with unique molecular identifiers was used for the TCRbeta library. MiXCR, run by TCRdb on the PCR reads, gives a single entry per CDR3 protein. The repertoire holds about 400,000 distinct CDR3 sequences, with about a fifth as singletons. Sequenced here: PBMCs from the stem cell graft donor, sampled from the stem cell graft. V gene TRBV7-9 combines with J gene TRBJ2-5; D gene ambiguous. The receptor was derived from a human donor who donated a stem cell graft to a child with acute myeloid leukemia. The CDR3 sequence is CASIIRETQYF. CDR3 nucleotide sequence: TGTGCCAGCATCATCCGGGAGACCCAGTACTTC.